This T cell receptor (beta chain) was sequenced for a study of cytomegalovirus exposure and HLA in healthy donors. Primers for the PCR totalled 60 Vbeta and 13 Jbeta. Using immunoSEQ multiplex PCR, the repertoire was profiled, and TCRdb retains in-frame clones only, with some absent. Of some 190,000 clones in the sample, 75% to 85% were seen once. The CDR3 is 15 residues long. Germline assignment: CDR1 MGHRA and CDR2 YSYEKL. The germline V and J ends were trimmed by 4 bases and 9 bases, with 16 bases remaining between them. This rearrangement joins TRBV4-1 to TRBJ1-6; D is possibly TRBD1 (5 bases). The specimen was PBMCs. The TCR originated in a woman between 45 and 60 years old in good health and CMV-seronegative. The CDR3 region is CASSRHLNGGSPLHF. CDR3 bases: TGCGCCAGCAGCCGACATCTGAACGGGGGTTCACCCCTCCACTTT.